Below, one T cell receptor beta chain is given with its context. Per the original methods: Using reference gene primer amplification, nucleated cell counts were estimated. Only in-frame clones appear in the TCRdb table, and some are missing; sequencing was by immunoSEQ multiplex PCR. V, J and clone size derive from that table, while D and trimming were established from the DNA sequence. Here the sample spans about 78,000 clones, about 90% being singletons. The sample comes from a study of blood T cell repertoires in COVID-19. Study details: Sites across the United States, Italy and Spain contributed samples from acute and convalescent COVID-19.

This CDR3 region has 11 residues. V was pared by 3 bases and J by 7 bases, with 6 bases between. Germline V lookup: CDR1 MNHNS, CDR2 SASEGT. Sequences were obtained from peripheral blood. The chain recombines TRBV6-1 with TRBJ1-1, with D perhaps TRBD1 (5 bases). The TCR comes from a woman of 80 years or more with active or convalescent COVID-19. The CDR3 region has the DNA TGTGCCAGCAGTGAGGGACTTGAAGCTTTCTTT. It translates to CASSEGLEAFF.